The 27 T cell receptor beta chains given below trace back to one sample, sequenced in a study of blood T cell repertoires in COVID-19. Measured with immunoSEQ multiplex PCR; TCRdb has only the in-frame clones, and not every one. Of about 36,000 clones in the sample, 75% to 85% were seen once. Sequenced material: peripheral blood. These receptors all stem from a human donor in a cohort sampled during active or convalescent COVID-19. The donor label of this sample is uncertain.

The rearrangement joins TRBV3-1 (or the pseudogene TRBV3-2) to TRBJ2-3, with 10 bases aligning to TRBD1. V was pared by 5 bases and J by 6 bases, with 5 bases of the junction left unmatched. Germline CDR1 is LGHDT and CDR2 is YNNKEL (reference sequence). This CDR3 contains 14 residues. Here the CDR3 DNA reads TGTGCCAGCAGCGGGACAGGGGAAGGGGATACGCAGTATTTT. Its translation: CASSGTGEGDTQYF.

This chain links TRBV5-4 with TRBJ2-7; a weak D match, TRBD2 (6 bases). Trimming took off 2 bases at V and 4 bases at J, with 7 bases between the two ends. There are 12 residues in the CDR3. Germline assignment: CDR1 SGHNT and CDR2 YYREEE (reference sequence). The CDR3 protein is CASSFGGYEQYF. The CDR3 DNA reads TGTGCCAGCAGCTTCGGGGGTTACGAGCAGTACTTC.

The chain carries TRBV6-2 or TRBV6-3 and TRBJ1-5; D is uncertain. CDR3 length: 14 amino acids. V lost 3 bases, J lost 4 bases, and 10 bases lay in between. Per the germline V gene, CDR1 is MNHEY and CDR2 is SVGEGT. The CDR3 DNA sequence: TGTGCCAGCAGTTATCAAACGGTTAATCAGCCCCAGCATTTT. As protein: CASSYQTVNQPQHF.

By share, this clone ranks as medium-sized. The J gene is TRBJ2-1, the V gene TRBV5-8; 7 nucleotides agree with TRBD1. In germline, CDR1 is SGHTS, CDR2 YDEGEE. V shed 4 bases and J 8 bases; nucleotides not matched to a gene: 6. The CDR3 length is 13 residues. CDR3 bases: TGTGCCAGCAGCGGGATCACAGGGGATGAGCAGTTCTTC. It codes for CASSGITGDEQFF.

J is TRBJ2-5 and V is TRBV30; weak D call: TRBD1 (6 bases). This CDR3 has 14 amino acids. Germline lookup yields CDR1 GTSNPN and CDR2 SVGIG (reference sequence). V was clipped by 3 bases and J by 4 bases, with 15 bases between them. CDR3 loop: CAWSPRGLGETQYF. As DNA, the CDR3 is TGTGCCTGGAGCCCTAGGGGGTTGGGAGAGACCCAGTACTTC. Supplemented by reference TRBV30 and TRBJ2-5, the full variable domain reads SQTIHQWPATLVQPVGSPLSLECTVEGTSNPNLYWYRQAAGRGLQLLFYSVGIGQISSEVPQNLSASRPQDRQFILSSKKLLLSDSGFYLCAWSPRGLGETQYFGPGTRLLVL.

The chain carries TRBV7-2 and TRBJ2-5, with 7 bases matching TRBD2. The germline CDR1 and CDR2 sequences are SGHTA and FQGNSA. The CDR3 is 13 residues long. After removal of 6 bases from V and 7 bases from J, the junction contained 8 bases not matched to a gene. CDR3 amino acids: CASRLAARGTQYF. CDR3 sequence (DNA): TGTGCCAGCAGGCTAGCGGCAAGAGGGACCCAGTACTTC.

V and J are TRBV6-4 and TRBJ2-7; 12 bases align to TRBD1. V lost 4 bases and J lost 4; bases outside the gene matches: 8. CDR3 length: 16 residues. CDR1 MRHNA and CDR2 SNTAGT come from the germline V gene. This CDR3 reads CASSGYRDRGLYEQYF. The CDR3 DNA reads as TGTGCCAGCAGTGGTTACCGGGACAGGGGGCTTTACGAGCAGTACTTC.

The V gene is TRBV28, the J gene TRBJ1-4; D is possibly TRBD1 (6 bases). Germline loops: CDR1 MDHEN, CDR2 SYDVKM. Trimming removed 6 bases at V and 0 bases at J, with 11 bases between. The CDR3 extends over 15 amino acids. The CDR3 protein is CASRTGTATNEKLFF. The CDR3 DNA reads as TGTGCCAGCAGAACAGGGACCGCAACTAATGAAAAACTGTTTTTT.

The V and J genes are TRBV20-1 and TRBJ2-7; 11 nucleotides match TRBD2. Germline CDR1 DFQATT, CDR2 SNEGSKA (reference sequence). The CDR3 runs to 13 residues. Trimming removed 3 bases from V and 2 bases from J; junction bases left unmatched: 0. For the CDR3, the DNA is TGCAGTGCTAGTAGCGGGAGGGCCTACGAGCAGTACTTC. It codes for CSASSGRAYEQYF.

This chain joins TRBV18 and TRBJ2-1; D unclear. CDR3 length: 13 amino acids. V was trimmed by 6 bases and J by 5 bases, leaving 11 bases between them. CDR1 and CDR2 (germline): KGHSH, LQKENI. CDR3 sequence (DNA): TGTGCCAGCTCCCAATACGACAACAATGAGCAGTTCTTC. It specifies CASSQYDNNEQFF. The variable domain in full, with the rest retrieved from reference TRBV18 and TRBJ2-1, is NAGVMQNPRHLVRRRGQEARLRCSPMKGHSHVYWYRQLPEEGLKFMVYLQKENIIDESGMPKERFSAEFPKEGPSILRIQQVVRGDSAAYFCASSQYDNNEQFFGPGTRLTVL.

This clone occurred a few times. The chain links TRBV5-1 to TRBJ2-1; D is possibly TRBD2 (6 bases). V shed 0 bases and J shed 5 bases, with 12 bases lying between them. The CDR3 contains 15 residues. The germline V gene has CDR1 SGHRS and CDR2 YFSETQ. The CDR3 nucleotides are TGCGCCAGCAGCTTGGCCCCCGGGACTCACAATGAGCAGTTCTTC. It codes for CASSLAPGTHNEQFF.

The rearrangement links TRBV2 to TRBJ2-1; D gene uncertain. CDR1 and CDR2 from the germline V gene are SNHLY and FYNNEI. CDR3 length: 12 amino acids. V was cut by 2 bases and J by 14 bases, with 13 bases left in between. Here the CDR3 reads CASSEQVVDEFF. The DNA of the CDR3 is TGTGCCAGCAGTGAACAGGTAGTAGATGAGTTCTTC.

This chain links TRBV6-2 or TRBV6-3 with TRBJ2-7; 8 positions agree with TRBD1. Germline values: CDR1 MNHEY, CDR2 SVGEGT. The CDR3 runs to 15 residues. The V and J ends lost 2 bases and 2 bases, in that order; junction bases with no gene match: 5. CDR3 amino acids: CASSYPWTGPYEQYF. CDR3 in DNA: TGTGCCAGCAGTTACCCTTGGACAGGGCCCTACGAGCAGTACTTC.

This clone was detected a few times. CDR3 coding DNA: TGTGCCAGCAGCACCGGGACCTACAATGAGCAGTTCTTC. Translation gives CASSTGTYNEQFF. The J gene is TRBJ2-1, the V gene TRBV7-3, with D possibly TRBD2 on 5 matching bases. Germline-derived CDR1 and CDR2 are SGHTA and FQGTGA. This CDR3 is built from 13 residues. The V end lost 5 bases, the J end lost 2 bases, and 7 bases lay between the germline ends.

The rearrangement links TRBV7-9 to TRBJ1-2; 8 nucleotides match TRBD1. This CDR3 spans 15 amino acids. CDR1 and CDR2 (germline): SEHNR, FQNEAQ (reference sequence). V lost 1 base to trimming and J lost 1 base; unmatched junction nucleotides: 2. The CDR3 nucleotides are TGTGCCAGCAGCTTAGAGGACAGGGTTAACTATGGCTACACCTTC. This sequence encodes CASSLEDRVNYGYTF.

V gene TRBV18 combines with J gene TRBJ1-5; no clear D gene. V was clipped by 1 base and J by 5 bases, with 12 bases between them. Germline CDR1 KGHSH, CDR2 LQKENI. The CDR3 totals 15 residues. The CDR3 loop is CASSPLPVAHQPQHF. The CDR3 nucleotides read TGTGCCAGCTCACCACTGCCTGTGGCTCATCAGCCCCAGCATTTT. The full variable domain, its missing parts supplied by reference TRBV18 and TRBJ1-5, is NAGVMQNPRHLVRRRGQEARLRCSPMKGHSHVYWYRQLPEEGLKFMVYLQKENIIDESGMPKERFSAEFPKEGPSILRIQQVVRGDSAAYFCASSPLPVAHQPQHFGDGTRLSIL.

CDR3 sequence: CASSLPRLAGRYNEQFF. The CDR3 DNA sequence: TGTGCCAGCAGCTTGCCCCGACTAGCGGGACGCTACAATGAGCAGTTCTTC. The V call is TRBV12-1, the J call TRBJ2-1; whether TRBD2, the table's D call, matches the DNA was not checked. TRBV12-1 is termed a pseudogene. CDR3 length: 17 residues.

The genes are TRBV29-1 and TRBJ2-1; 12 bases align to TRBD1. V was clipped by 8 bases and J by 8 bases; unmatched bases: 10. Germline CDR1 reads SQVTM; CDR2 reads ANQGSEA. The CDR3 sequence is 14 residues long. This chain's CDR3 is CSLGDRGLQDEQFF. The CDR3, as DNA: TGCAGCTTAGGGGACAGGGGGCTACAGGATGAGCAGTTCTTC.

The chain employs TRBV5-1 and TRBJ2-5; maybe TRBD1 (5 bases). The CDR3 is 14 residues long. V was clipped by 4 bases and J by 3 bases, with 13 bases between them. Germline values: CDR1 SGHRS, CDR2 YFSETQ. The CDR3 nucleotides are TGCGCCAGCAGCCGTGACAGTTCCGAAGAGACCCAGTACTTC. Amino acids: CASSRDSSEETQYF.

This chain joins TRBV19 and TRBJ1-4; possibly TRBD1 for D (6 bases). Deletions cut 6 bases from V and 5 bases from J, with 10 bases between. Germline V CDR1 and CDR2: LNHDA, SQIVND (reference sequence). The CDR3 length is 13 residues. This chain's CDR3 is CASSWTENEKLFF. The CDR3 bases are TGTGCCAGTAGCTGGACAGAAAATGAAAAACTGTTTTTT.

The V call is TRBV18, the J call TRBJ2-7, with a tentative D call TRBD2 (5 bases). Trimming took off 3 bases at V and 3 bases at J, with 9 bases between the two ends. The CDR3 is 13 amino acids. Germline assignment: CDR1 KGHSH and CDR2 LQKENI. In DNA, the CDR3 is TGTGCCAGCTCACCCAGGAGCGGCTACGAGCAGTACTTC. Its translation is CASSPRSGYEQYF.

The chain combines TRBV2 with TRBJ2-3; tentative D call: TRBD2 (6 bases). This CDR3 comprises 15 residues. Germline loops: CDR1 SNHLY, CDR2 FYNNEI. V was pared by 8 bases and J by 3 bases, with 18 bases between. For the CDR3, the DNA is TGTGCCAGCGCGGGACTCCTCCCCGCAACAGATACGCAGTATTTT. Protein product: CASAGLLPATDTQYF.

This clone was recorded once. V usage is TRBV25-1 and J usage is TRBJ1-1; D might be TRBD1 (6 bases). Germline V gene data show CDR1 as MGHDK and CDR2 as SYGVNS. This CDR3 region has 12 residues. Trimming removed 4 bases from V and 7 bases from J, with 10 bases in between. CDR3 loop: CASSAGAGEAFF. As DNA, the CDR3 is TGTGCCAGCAGTGCAGGGGCCGGTGAAGCTTTCTTT.

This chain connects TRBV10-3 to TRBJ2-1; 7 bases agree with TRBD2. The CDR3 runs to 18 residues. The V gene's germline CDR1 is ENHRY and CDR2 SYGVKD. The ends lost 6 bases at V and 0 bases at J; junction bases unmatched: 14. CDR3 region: CAISDRPLAVYSYNEQFF. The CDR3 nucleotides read TGTGCCATCAGCGACCGACCTCTAGCGGTATACTCCTACAATGAGCAGTTCTTC.

The CDR3 spells CASSIDFRTASGNTIYF. CDR3 in DNA: TGTGCCAGTAGTATCGATTTTAGGACAGCCTCTGGAAACACCATATATTTT. The V and J genes are TRBV19 and TRBJ1-3; D possibly corresponds to TRBD1 (6 bases). The CDR3 covers 17 residues. CDR1 is LNHDA, CDR2 SQIVND, per germline (reference sequence). V lost 3 bases and J 0 bases, leaving 15 bases between the germline ends.

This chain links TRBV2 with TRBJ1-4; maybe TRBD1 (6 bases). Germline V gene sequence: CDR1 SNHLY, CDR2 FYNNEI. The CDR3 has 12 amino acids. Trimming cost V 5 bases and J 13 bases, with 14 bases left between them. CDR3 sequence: CASSPRGTGLFF. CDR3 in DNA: TGTGCCAGCAGTCCCAGGGGAACGGGACTGTTTTTT.

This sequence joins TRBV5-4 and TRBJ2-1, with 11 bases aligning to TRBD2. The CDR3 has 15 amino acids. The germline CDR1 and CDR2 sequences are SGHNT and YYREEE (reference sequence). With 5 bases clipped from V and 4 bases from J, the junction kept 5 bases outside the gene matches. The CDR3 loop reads CASRDGTSGYNEQFF. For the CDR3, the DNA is TGTGCCAGCAGAGACGGGACTAGCGGTTACAATGAGCAGTTCTTC.